This note documents a single TCR beta chain sequence. The sample comes from a study of blood T cell repertoires in COVID-19. As originally analysed: Amplifying reference gene primers gave estimates of nucleated cell counts. Produced via immunoSEQ multiplex PCR; TCRdb's table is partial and in-frame only. Clone size and the V and J calls come from that table; the DNA yielded D and trimming. The sample includes under 60,000 clones, 65% to 90% of them seen just once. With 3 bases removed from V and 11 bases from J, the gap between germline ends came to 16 bases. The germline CDR1 and CDR2 sequences are LGHNA and YNFKEQ. This CDR3 spans 14 amino acids.

This clonotype was sampled from a human donor in a cohort sampled during active COVID-19. The chain employs TRBV4-2 and TRBJ1-4; D is perhaps TRBD1 (5 bases). Input material: peripheral blood. DNA of the CDR3: TGTGCCAGCAGCCAGGCCACGGAGACAGAGAAACTGTTTTTT. Translated: CASSQATETEKLFF.